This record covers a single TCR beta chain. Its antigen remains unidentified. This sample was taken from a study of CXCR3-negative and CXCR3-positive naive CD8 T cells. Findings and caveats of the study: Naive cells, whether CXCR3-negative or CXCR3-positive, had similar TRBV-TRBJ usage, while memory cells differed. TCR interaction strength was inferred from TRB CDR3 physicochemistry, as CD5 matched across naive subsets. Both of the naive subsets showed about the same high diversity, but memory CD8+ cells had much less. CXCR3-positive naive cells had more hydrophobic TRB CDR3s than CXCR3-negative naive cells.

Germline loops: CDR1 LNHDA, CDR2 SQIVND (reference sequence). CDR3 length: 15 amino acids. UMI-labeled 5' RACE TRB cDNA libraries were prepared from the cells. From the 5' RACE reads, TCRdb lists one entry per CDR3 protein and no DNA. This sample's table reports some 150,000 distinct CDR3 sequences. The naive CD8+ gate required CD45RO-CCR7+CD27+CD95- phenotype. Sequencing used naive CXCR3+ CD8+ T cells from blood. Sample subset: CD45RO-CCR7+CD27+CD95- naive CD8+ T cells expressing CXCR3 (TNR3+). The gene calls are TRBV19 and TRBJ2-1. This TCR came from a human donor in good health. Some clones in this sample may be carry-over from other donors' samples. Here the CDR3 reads CASSIVLKTDNEQFF.